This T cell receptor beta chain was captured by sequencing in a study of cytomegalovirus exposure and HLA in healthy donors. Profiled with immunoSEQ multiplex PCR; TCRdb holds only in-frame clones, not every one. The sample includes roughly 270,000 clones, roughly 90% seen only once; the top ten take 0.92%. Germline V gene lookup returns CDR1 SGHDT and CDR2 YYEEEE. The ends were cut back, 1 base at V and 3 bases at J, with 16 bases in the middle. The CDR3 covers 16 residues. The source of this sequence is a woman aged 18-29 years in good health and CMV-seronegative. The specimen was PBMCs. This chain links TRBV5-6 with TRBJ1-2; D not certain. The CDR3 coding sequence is TGTGCCAGCAGCTTGACGTGGGAGACCTCTTACTATGGCTACACCTTC. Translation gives CASSLTWETSYYGYTF.